Presented here are 17 T cell receptor beta chains from one specimen sequenced in a study of blood T cell repertoires in COVID-19. The data were produced by immunoSEQ multiplex PCR, yet TCRdb's version contains in-frame clones alone and is incomplete. The data show more than 95,000 clones, around 74% seen once. Sequenced material: peripheral blood. The receptors were gathered from a man in his 60s with acute or convalescent COVID-19.

This chain connects TRBV18 to TRBJ2-7; possibly TRBD1 for D (6 bases). CDR1 and CDR2 from the germline V gene are KGHSH and LQKENI. There are 16 residues in the CDR3. Trimming removed 3 bases from V and 3 bases from J, with 18 bases in between. CDR3 residues: CASSPRERGNIYEQYF. The DNA of the CDR3 is TGTGCCAGCTCACCCCGGGAAAGGGGGAATATCTACGAGCAGTACTTC.

This clone was seen more than once but under ten times. J is TRBJ2-7 and V is TRBV5-1; D not resolved. Trimming pared 3 bases from V and 3 bases from J, leaving 13 bases between. Germline CDR1 and CDR2: SGHRS and YFSETQ. The CDR3 is made up of 14 amino acids. The CDR3 is CASSYTSNRYEQYF. In nucleotides, the CDR3 is TGCGCCAGCAGCTATACAAGTAACCGCTACGAGCAGTACTTC. The variable domain in full, with the rest retrieved from reference TRBV5-1 and TRBJ2-7, is KAGVTQTPRYLIKTRGQQVTLSCSPISGHRSVSWYQQTPGQGLQFLFEYFSETQRNKGNFPGRFSGRQFSNSRSEMNVSTLELGDSALYLCASSYTSNRYEQYFGPGTRLTVT.

This clone was seen a few times. V usage is TRBV5-1 and J usage is TRBJ2-5; tentatively, D is TRBD2 (6 bases). This CDR3 is 13 amino acids long. Germline CDR1 and CDR2: SGHRS and YFSETQ. V shed 4 bases and J shed 5 bases, with 12 bases lying between them. The CDR3 loop is CASSAGLGETQYF. The DNA of the CDR3 is TGCGCCAGCAGCGCGGGGCTGGGGGAGACCCAGTACTTC.

This clone occurred a few times. The chain is built from TRBV15 and TRBJ1-4, with TRBD1 identical over 9 bases. Germline-derived CDR1 and CDR2 are LNHNV and YYDKDF (reference sequence). V lost 1 base and J lost 6; bases outside the gene matches: 3. The CDR3 length is 15 residues. The CDR3 here is CATSRVRTGDEKLFF. As DNA, the CDR3 is TGTGCCACCAGCAGAGTTCGGACAGGGGATGAAAAACTGTTTTTT.

DNA for the CDR3: TGTGCCTCCCTCAGGGATCGTGGAAACACCATATATTTT. Residues: CASLRDRGNTIYF. The genes are TRBV30 and TRBJ1-3; tentative D call: TRBD1 (5 bases). The V end was cut by 7 bases, the J end by 3 bases, with 13 bases between. This CDR3 has 13 amino acids. Germline CDR1 and CDR2: GTSNPN and SVGIG (reference sequence).

The chain couples TRBV19 to TRBJ2-7; D might be TRBD2 (7 bases). Trimming took off 3 bases at V and 3 bases at J, with 15 bases between the two ends. The length of the CDR3 is 15 residues. Looked up from germline, CDR1 is LNHDA and CDR2 is SQIVND (reference sequence). The CDR3 nucleotides read TGTGCCAGTAGTATCGGGCGGGGGCCGCACTACGAGCAGTACTTC. It specifies CASSIGRGPHYEQYF. Variable domain in full (rest from reference TRBV19 and TRBJ2-7): DGGITQSPKYLFRKEGQNVTLSCEQNLNHDAMYWYRQDPGQGLRLIYYSQIVNDFQKGDIAEGYSVSREKKESFPLTVTSAQKNPTAFYLCASSIGRGPHYEQYFGPGTRLTVT.

The chain is built from TRBV12-3 or TRBV12-4 and TRBJ2-1; 12 bases are a match to TRBD2. With 6 bases clipped from V and 16 bases from J, the junction kept 7 bases outside the gene matches. The CDR3 sequence is 12 residues long. For the CDR3, the DNA is TGTGCCAGCAGCTTGACTAGCGGGGGTAGTTTCTTC. This encodes CASSLTSGGSFF.

The V call is TRBV11-2, the J call TRBJ2-5; D unresolved. This CDR3 has 15 residues. Germline CDR1 SGHAT, CDR2 FQNNGV. With 5 bases removed from V and 0 bases from J, the gap between germline ends came to 13 bases. The CDR3 is CASSLTHRDQETQYF. CDR3 bases: TGTGCCAGCAGCCTAACTCACAGAGACCAAGAGACCCAGTACTTC. The full variable domain, rest sourced from reference TRBV11-2 and TRBJ2-5, is EAGVAQSPRYKIIEKRQSVAFWCNPISGHATLYWYQQILGQGPKLLIQFQNNGVVDDSQLPKDRFSAERLKGVDSTLKIQPAKLEDSAVYLCASSLTHRDQETQYFGPGTRLLVL.

The J gene is TRBJ1-5, the V gene TRBV5-6; possible D gene TRBD1, 6 bases. V dropped 3 bases and J dropped 5 bases, with 9 bases sitting between them. The CDR3 covers 13 residues. The V gene's germline CDR1 is SGHDT and CDR2 YYEEEE. CDR3 DNA: TGTGCCAGCAGCTCGGGGGGGCATCAGCCCCAGCATTTT. This gives the protein CASSSGGHQPQHF. The full variable domain, in which reference TRBV5-6 and TRBJ1-5 provide the parts outside the CDR3, is DAGVTQSPTHLIKTRGQQVTLRCSPKSGHDTVSWYQQALGQGPQFIFQYYEEEERQRGNFPDRFSGHQFPNYSSELNVNALLLGDSALYLCASSSGGHQPQHFGDGTRLSIL.

CDR3 sequence reads: CAISESTSGGATDTQYF. The CDR3 nucleotides are TGTGCCATCAGTGAGTCCACTAGCGGGGGGGCCACAGATACGCAGTATTTT. The chain carries TRBV10-3 and TRBJ2-3; TRBD2 aligns across 13 bases. This CDR3 comprises 17 residues. CDR1 and CDR2 from the germline V gene are ENHRY and SYGVKD. V shed 0 bases and J 2 bases; nucleotides not matched to a gene: 2.

This clone was observed a few times. V is TRBV12-3 or TRBV12-4 and J is TRBJ1-1; D possibly corresponds to TRBD1 (5 bases). The CDR3 extends over 13 amino acids. Deletions cut 5 bases from V and 13 bases from J, with 20 bases between. This chain's CDR3 is CASSLPGASRVFF. CDR3 bases: TGTGCCAGCAGTCTCCCTGGGGCGAGCCGTGTTTTCTTT.

The V call is TRBV4-1, the J call TRBJ2-7; unclear D gene. V lost 0 bases and J lost 3, with 12 bases in between. Germline loops: CDR1 MGHRA, CDR2 YSYEKL. The length of the CDR3 is 15 residues. This CDR3 reads CASSQEDRVYYEQYF. The CDR3 DNA follows: TGCGCCAGCAGCCAAGAAGACCGGGTCTACTACGAGCAGTACTTC.

The J gene is TRBJ1-1, the V gene TRBV28; 7 nucleotides agree with TRBD1. This CDR3 is 12 amino acids long. CDR1 and CDR2 (germline): MDHEN, SYDVKM. V shed 8 bases, J shed 11 bases, and the junction held 11 bases outside the gene matches. The CDR3 DNA is TGTGCCAGCGTCGACCAACAGGGGAGGGCTTTCTTT. Amino acid sequence: CASVDQQGRAFF.

The chain links TRBV11-2 to TRBJ2-1; TRBD2 agrees at 11 bases. The ends lost 0 bases at V and 7 bases at J; junction bases unmatched: 5. The germline V gene encodes CDR1 SGHAT and CDR2 FQNNGV. The CDR3 contains 16 residues. The CDR3 here is CASSLDLAGGRNEQFF. The CDR3 bases are TGTGCCAGCAGCTTAGATTTAGCGGGGGGGCGAAATGAGCAGTTCTTC.

This clone has more than one count but fewer than ten. CDR3 sequence: CASTLSGAYEQYF. The DNA for the CDR3 is TGTGCCAGCACACTTAGCGGCGCCTACGAGCAGTACTTC. The chain links TRBV2 to TRBJ2-7; D perhaps matches TRBD2 (6 bases). CDR1 and CDR2 (germline): SNHLY, FYNNEI. Trimming removed 7 bases from V and 2 bases from J, with 12 bases in between. CDR3 length: 13 residues.

The chain combines TRBV10-1 with TRBJ2-3; possibly TRBD2 for D (6 bases). V lost 8 bases, J lost 1 base, and 13 bases lay in between. CDR3 size: 14 residues. Germline V gene sequence: CDR1 WNHNN, CDR2 SYGVQD (reference sequence). In nucleotides, the CDR3 is TGCGCCAGCGCAGAGCCGGGGGGCACAGATACGCAGTATTTT. Translating gives CASAEPGGTDTQYF.

V and J are TRBV9 and TRBJ2-1, with D maybe TRBD2 (5 bases). Trimming removed 0 bases at V and 8 bases at J, with 9 bases between. The CDR3 runs to 13 residues. Germline V gives CDR1 SGDLS, CDR2 YYNGEE. DNA of the CDR3: TGTGCCAGCAGCGTAGCTTACGGGGATGAGCAGTTCTTC. Translated: CASSVAYGDEQFF.